The sequence of this TCR beta chain was determined in a study of cytomegalovirus exposure and HLA in healthy donors. Study findings and constraints: In a later analysis, the majority of CMV-associated beta chains seemingly showed HLA restriction. Listed as cytomegalovirus-associated were 150 to 200 TCR beta chains.

Primers: 60 Vbeta forward and 13 Jbeta reverse. Produced via immunoSEQ multiplex PCR; TCRdb's table is partial and in-frame only. The sample yields roughly 190,000 clones, over 70% seen once. Notes on this clone: The antigen remains undetermined.

This CDR3 has 12 residues. Germline assignment: CDR1 SEHNR and CDR2 FQNEAQ (reference sequence). V was cut by 5 bases and J by 6 bases, with 9 bases left in between. The chain recombines TRBV7-9 with TRBJ2-3; D gene unclear. What was sequenced was PBMCs. The origin of this receptor is a woman aged 18-35 years in good health and CMV-seronegative. The CDR3, as DNA: TGTGCCAGCAGCCCTCCCTCGGATACGCAGTATTTT. Translated: CASSPPSDTQYF.